This note documents a single T cell receptor beta chain sequence. These data are taken from a study of early T cells in non-severe SARS-CoV-2 infection. J gave up 1 base and V 0 bases, and 5 bases lay outside the gene matches. The germline V gene has CDR1 ENHRY and CDR2 SYGVKD. The CDR3 extends over 18 amino acids. Separate cDNA molecules each had unique molecular identifiers attached to them. TCRdb reanalysed the 5' RACE reads using MiXCR and keeps one entry per CDR3 protein. This repertoire shows tens of thousands of distinct CDR3 sequences, 12% found once; its top ten account for 3.5% to 5%. The material sequenced was whole blood, taken at baseline. The chain combines TRBV10-3 with TRBJ2-5; 13 nucleotides agree with TRBD2. The sequence was collected from an adult who was a healthcare worker with PCR-confirmed SARS-CoV-2 infection or an uninfected control (not recorded which). For the CDR3, the DNA is TGTGCCATCAGTGAGTCCGGGACTAGCGGGAACTCCCAAGAGACCCAGTACTTC. This codes for CAISESGTSGNSQETQYF.